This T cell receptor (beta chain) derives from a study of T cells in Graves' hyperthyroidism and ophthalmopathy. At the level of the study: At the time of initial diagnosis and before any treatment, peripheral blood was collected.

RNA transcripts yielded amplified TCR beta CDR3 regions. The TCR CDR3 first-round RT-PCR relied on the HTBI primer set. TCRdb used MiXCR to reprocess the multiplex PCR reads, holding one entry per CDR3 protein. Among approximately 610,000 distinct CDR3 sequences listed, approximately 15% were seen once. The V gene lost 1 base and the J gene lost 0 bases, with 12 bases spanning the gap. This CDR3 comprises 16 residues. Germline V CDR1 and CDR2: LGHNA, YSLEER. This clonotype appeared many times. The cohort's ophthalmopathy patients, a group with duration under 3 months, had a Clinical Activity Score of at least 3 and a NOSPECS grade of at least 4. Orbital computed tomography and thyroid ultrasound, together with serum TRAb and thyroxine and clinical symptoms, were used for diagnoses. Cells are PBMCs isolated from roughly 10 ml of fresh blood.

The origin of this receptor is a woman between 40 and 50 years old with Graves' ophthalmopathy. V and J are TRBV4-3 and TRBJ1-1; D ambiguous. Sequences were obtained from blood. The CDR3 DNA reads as TGCGCCAGCAGCCAAGTATTTCGCCAGATGAACACTGAAGCTTTCTTT. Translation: CASSQVFRQMNTEAFF.